This T cell receptor beta chain was retrieved from a study of T-cell reconstitution after alpha-beta-depleted transplantation in children. This clonotype was observed a handful of times. Its matching antigen is unknown. Molecular barcoding with unique molecular identifiers was used for the TCRbeta library. Using its own MiXCR run on the PCR reads, TCRdb lists one record per CDR3 protein. The data hold under 85,000 distinct CDR3 sequences, with roughly 20% observed a single time. The study's findings and limits: The origin of high day-60 TCRbeta diversity in some patients lay in surviving recipient T cells and thymic progenitors. Newly produced T cells mostly accounted for T-cell counts and diversity one year post-transplant. Several hundred expanded graft clones reportedly gave rise to the alpha-beta T cells present about two months after transplant.

This sample comprised PBMCs, mostly from graft donor cells, obtained 360 days after TCRalphabeta/CD19-depleted stem cell transplant. The sequence was collected from a male patient between 2 and 10 years old who had a stem cell transplant for acute lymphoblastic leukemia, so the T cells may come from the graft donor.

Here the CDR3 DNA reads TGTGCCAGCAGCTTGGTTCCCAACTATGGCTACACCTTC. This sequence encodes CASSLVPNYGYTF. The chain is built from TRBV5-6 and TRBJ1-2; D is unresolved. Per the germline V gene, CDR1 is SGHDT and CDR2 is YYEEEE. The CDR3 has 13 amino acids. The ends were cut back, 0 bases at V and 2 bases at J, with 5 bases in the middle.